Listed here is a single T cell receptor (beta chain). This receptor's antigen is unknown. The input lacks base qualities; no much larger clone sits a single base away. The CDR3 regions of human TCRbeta chains were analyzed by immunosequencing. In the original analysis: Repertoire TCRs were checked for matches against a reference library of SARS-CoV-2-specific TCRs that had been generated using the MIRA antigen-specificity platform. Breadth was defined as the fraction of unique TCRs that were SARS-CoV-2-associated, and depth was defined as the fraction of total T cells that were SARS-CoV-2-associated. Each spike-specific TCR was assigned to its reactive spike region and to a CD4 or CD8 class using the MIRA data. Log10-transformed breadth and depth values were compared by one-way ANOVA with Sidak's multiple comparisons tests. The table was pulled from immuneACCESS by TCRdb, which kept in-frame rearrangements only. Such tables lose some clones; where checked, under half of the loss comes from unresolved V genes, and the rest has no known cause. V and J calls and clone size follow that table, whereas D and trimming were derived from the DNA. This sample gives 90,000 to 110,000 clones in total; over 75% of them show up just once. The ten largest clones represent 2.5% to 3% of the sample.

Germline trimming amounts to 4 bases on V and 1 base on J, with 12 as the count of junction bases outside the gene matches. The CDR3 measures 19 amino acids from cysteine to phenylalanine. The CDR3 DNA has 57 bases and is translated from base 1. The germline V gene sets CDR1 to LGHNA and CDR2 to YNFKEQ. The time point label of this sample denotes: baseline before first vaccination. Vaccinee samples came from UK trials COV001 and COV002, including a single-blind randomized controlled phase 2/3 trial of AZD1222 (ChAdOx1 nCoV-19) in healthy adults. For TCRbeta chain sequencing, PBMC samples were collected from trial participants at day 0 and at day 28 after the second dose. The data derive from a study of T cell responses to AZD1222 COVID-19 vaccine (dated by TCRdb to the early 2020s). Background for the entire study: AZD1222 recipients given second doses at about 4 weeks or at about 12 weeks were pooled, since spike-specific TCR depth and breadth were not found to differ between the two schedules. Trial participants were enrolled into age subgroups of 18-55, 56-69 and 70-plus years, which contained 148, 28 and 57 TCR-sequenced participants, respectively. TCR sequencing was performed for 230 to 250 trial participants, of whom roughly 200 were given two doses of AZD1222 and around 25 were given two doses of MenACWY control vaccine. What the work shows at the level of the full study, not this receptor alone: Because no day 14 peak-response samples were available, repertoires were characterized only after the peak T cell response. Participants were mostly white British, with more females than males. The authors suggested clonal diversity may have been underestimated. Conclusions about previously exposed vaccinees were limited because only six or seven AZD1222 recipients were SARS-CoV-2 seropositive at baseline. After two AZD1222 doses, spike-specific TCR breadth and depth were significantly higher than at day 0 and than in MenACWY recipients. Reportedly, almost half of the unique spike-specific TCRs recognized epitopes lying outside the regions that are mutated in the B.1.351 and B.1.1.7 variants. The 56-69-year group was small, and its depth increase did not reach significance, likely because of low power. Vaccine-associated CD4 TCRs spanned the whole spike protein, with dominant responses in regions 160-218 and 743-854.

The rearrangement combines TRBV4-2 with TRBJ2-2, with 10 central nucleotides matching TRBD1. This TCR was sampled from an adult in good health. The specimen was peripheral blood, collected on day 0 of AZD1222 vaccination. The nucleotides are TGTGCCAGCAGCCGCGGGGGACAGGGGACTGGAGGGAACACCGGGGAGCTGTTTTTT. It is translated as CASSRGGQGTGGNTGELFF.